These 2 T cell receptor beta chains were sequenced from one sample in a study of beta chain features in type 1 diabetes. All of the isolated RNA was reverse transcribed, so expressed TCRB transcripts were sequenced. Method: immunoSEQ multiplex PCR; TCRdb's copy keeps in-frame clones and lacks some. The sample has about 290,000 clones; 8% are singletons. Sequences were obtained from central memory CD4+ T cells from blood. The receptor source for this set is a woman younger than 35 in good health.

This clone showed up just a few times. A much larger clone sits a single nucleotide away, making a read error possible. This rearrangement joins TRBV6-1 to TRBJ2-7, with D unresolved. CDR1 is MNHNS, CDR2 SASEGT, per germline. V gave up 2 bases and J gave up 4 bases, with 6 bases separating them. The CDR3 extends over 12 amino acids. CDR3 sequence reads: CASSELGYEQYV. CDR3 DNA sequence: TGTGCCAGCAGTGAACTAGGATACGAGCAGTACGTC.

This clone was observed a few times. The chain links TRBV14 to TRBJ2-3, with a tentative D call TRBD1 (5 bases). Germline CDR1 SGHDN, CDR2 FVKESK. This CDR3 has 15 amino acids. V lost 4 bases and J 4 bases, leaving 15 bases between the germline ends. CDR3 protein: CASSPLGQGPDTQYF. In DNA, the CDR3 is TGTGCCAGCAGCCCCTTGGGGCAGGGTCCAGATACGCAGTATTTT.